This T cell receptor beta chain was found in a study of T cells in Graves' hyperthyroidism and ophthalmopathy. This clonotype was counted only a few times. TCR beta CDR3 sequences were amplified from RNA transcripts. The HTBI primer set served for first-round RT-PCR of the TCR CDR3. TCRdb redid the calling of the multiplex PCR reads with MiXCR, one entry per CDR3 protein. The table lists more than 350,000 distinct CDR3 sequences, roughly 15% of them singletons, with 15% to 20% in the top ten. V was shortened by 3 bases and J by 5 bases, with 11 bases between the two germline ends. Germline CDR1 reads MDHEN; CDR2 reads SYDVKM. The length of the CDR3 is 14 residues. The PBMCs were taken from roughly 9.3 ml of fresh peripheral blood.

The chain employs TRBV28 and TRBJ1-5; TRBD1 is a possible D gene (5 bases). The sequenced sample was blood. This sequence was found in a woman aged 25 to 45 with Graves' ophthalmopathy. CDR3 sequence reads: CASSFRGGDQPQHF. Here the CDR3 DNA reads TGTGCCAGCAGTTTTCGCGGGGGGGATCAGCCCCAGCATTTT.